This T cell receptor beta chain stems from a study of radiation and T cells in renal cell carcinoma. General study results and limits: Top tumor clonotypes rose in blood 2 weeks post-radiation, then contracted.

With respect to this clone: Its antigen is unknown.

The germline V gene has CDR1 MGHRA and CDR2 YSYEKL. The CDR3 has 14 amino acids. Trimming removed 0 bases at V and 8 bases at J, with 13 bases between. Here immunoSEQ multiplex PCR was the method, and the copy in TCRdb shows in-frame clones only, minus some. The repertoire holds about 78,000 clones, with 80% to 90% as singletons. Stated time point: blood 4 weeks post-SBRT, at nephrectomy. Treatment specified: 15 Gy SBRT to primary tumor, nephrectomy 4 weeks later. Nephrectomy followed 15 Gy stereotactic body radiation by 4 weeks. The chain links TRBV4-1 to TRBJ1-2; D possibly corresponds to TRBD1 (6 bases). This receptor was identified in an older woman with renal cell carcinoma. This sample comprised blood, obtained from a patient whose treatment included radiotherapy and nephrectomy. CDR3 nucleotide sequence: TGCGCCAGCAGCCAAGAACAGGGATTTGGAGGCTACACCTTC. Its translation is CASSQEQGFGGYTF.